The 5 T cell receptor beta chains below come from one sample, sequenced in a study of T cell responses to AZD1222 COVID-19 vaccine (dated by TCRdb to about 2021). The library was made by the immunoSEQ multiplex PCR assay. TCRdb took over this immuneACCESS table, retaining in-frame rearrangements with V and J assigned. Such tables are incomplete; in checked studies, under half of the missing clones stem from an unresolved V gene, and the remainder is unexplained. The table for this sample lists around 210,000 clones; around 94% of them were counted only once. The leading ten clones occupy over 1.5% of the sample. Sample time point, as interpreted from the label and publication: about 28 days (+/-7) after the second vaccine dose. The sample's treatment or condition label, in plain terms: meningococcal conjugate vaccine given as trial control. The sample here was peripheral blood, taken 28 days after the second dose of the MenACWY control vaccine. The receptors were sampled from an adult who received the MenACWY meningococcal vaccine as a control.

The chain has TRBV28 and TRBJ2-2; 10 nucleotides agree with TRBD2. The CDR3 length is 15 residues. Germline V CDR1 and CDR2: MDHEN, SYDVKM. The V gene end was trimmed by 2 bases and the J gene end by 6 bases; junction bases not matched to a gene: 3. CDR3: CASSLAAGGAGELFF. Written as DNA, the CDR3 is TGTGCCAGCAGTTTAGCAGCGGGAGGGGCCGGGGAGCTGTTTTTT.

V usage is TRBV19 and J usage is TRBJ2-7, with D perhaps TRBD2 (6 bases). The CDR3 has 15 amino acids. Germline loops: CDR1 LNHDA, CDR2 SQIVND (reference sequence). V lost 1 base and J 1 base, leaving 11 bases between the germline ends. In DNA, the CDR3 is TGTGCCAGTAGTATAGGGGCGGGGCTTTCCTACGAGCAGTACTTC. Amino acid sequence: CASSIGAGLSYEQYF. Combining the CDR3 with reference TRBV19 and TRBJ2-7 gives the whole variable domain DGGITQSPKYLFRKEGQNVTLSCEQNLNHDAMYWYRQDPGQGLRLIYYSQIVNDFQKGDIAEGYSVSREKKESFPLTVTSAQKNPTAFYLCASSIGAGLSYEQYFGPGTRLTVT.

The chain uses TRBV19 and TRBJ1-5; D is possibly TRBD1 (5 bases). This CDR3 has 15 residues. The germline V and J ends were trimmed by 3 bases and 2 bases, with 11 bases remaining between them. Germline CDR1 reads LNHDA; CDR2 reads SQIVND (reference sequence). The CDR3 bases are TGTGCCAGTAGTATTACGGGACGTGGCAATCAGCCCCAGCATTTT. It specifies CASSITGRGNQPQHF.

The CDR3 is CASSQDARLAEANTGELFF. The CDR3 coding sequence is TGTGCCAGCAGCCAAGACGCCAGACTAGCGGAGGCGAACACCGGGGAGCTGTTTTTT. V and J are TRBV3-1 (or the pseudogene TRBV3-2) and TRBJ2-2; 9 bases agree with TRBD2. CDR1 and CDR2 (germline): LGHDT, YNNKEL (reference sequence). Germline trimming cut 0 bases from V and 0 bases from J; bases unmatched to any gene: 8. This CDR3 contains 19 residues.

This rearrangement joins TRBV7-3 to TRBJ2-2; 9 bases are shared with TRBD2. In germline, CDR1 is SGHTA, CDR2 FQGTGA. This CDR3 has 15 residues. V shed 4 bases, J shed 0 bases, and the junction held 0 bases outside the gene matches. CDR3 in amino acids: CASSSSGANTGELFF. The CDR3 DNA reads TGTGCCAGCAGCTCTAGCGGGGCGAACACCGGGGAGCTGTTTTTT.